A single sample gave rise to the 10 T cell receptor beta chains below, sequenced in a study of response to subunit inactivated influenza vaccine. Using its own MiXCR run on the RT-PCR reads, TCRdb lists one record per CDR3 protein. The sample lists about 650,000 distinct CDR3 sequences, around 15% occurring once. The sequenced sample was PBMCs from blood, obtained approximately 15 days before vaccination. The receptor set was obtained from a man aged 45 to 65 who received an inactivated influenza vaccine.

J is TRBJ2-5 and V is TRBV20-1; a weak D match, TRBD2 (5 bases). CDR1 and CDR2 from the germline V gene are DFQATT and SNEGSKA (reference sequence). CDR3 size: 13 residues. Trimming pared 2 bases from V and 5 bases from J, leaving 12 bases between. The CDR3 is CSARSGLAETQYF. CDR3 bases: TGCAGTGCTAGATCCGGACTCGCTGAGACCCAGTACTTC.

This clonotype was recorded many times. CDR3 DNA: TGTGCCAGCAGTTACCGGGCCCTCACAGATACGCAGTATTTT. Protein: CASSYRALTDTQYF. This chain uses TRBV6-5 with TRBJ2-3; D gene unclear. Germline CDR1 is MNHEY and CDR2 is SVGAGI. Trimming took 2 bases from V and 2 from J, leaving 8 bases between them. The CDR3 consists of 14 residues.

Concerning this clonotype: The conserved closing phenylalanine or tryptophan is absent in this CDR3, likely reflecting a read error. This rearrangement joins TRBV20-1 to TRBJ1-2; weak D call: TRBD1 (5 bases). In germline, CDR1 is DFQATT, CDR2 SNEGSKA (reference sequence). The CDR3 sequence is 16 residues long. V shed 0 bases and J shed 3 bases, with 17 bases lying between them. The CDR3 loop is CSARDVGHKGDYGYTL. The CDR3 nucleotides read TGCAGTGCTAGAGATGTTGGACACAAAGGGGACTATGGCTACACCTTG.

This CDR3 is CASSTGQGINYGYTF. Here the CDR3 DNA reads TGCGCCAGCAGCACAGGACAGGGCATTAACTATGGCTACACCTTC. This chain links TRBV5-1 with TRBJ1-2, with 8 bases aligning to TRBD1. Germline CDR1 and CDR2: SGHRS and YFSETQ. This CDR3 spans 15 amino acids. V lost 4 bases to trimming and J lost 1 base; unmatched junction nucleotides: 6.

There are a few counts of this clonotype. V usage is TRBV7-2 and J usage is TRBJ2-7; the D is unclear. Germline lookup yields CDR1 SGHTA and CDR2 FQGNSA. This CDR3 comprises 13 residues. Trimming took off 10 bases at V and 3 bases at J, with 16 bases between the two ends. The CDR3 protein is CATLDPMNYEQYF. The DNA for the CDR3 is TGTGCCACCCTTGACCCCATGAACTACGAGCAGTACTTC.

The chain uses TRBV2 and TRBJ1-4; D not certain. The CDR3 length is 14 residues. V was pared by 5 bases and J by 8 bases, with 15 bases between. Germline assignment: CDR1 SNHLY and CDR2 FYNNEI. The CDR3 coding sequence is TGTGCCAGCAGTCGCCTGGGAGGAGACGAAAAACTGTTTTTT. Its protein product is CASSRLGGDEKLFF.

The J gene is TRBJ2-7, the V gene TRBV20-1; D is possibly TRBD1 (5 bases). V was cut by 2 bases and J by 3 bases, with 8 bases left in between. CDR1 and CDR2 from the germline V gene are DFQATT and SNEGSKA (reference sequence). CDR3 length: 12 amino acids. DNA for the CDR3: TGCAGTGCTAGACAGGGCGACTACGAGCAGTACTTC. Protein: CSARQGDYEQYF.

This clonotype has only a few counts. The rearrangement uses TRBV19 and TRBJ2-1, with TRBD2 matching 8 bases. The CDR3 extends over 14 amino acids. The germline gives CDR1 LNHDA, CDR2 SQIVND (reference sequence). The ends lost 8 bases at V and 0 bases at J; junction bases unmatched: 3. The CDR3 DNA reads as TGTGCCAGTGGCGGGGGGAACTCCTACAATGAGCAGTTCTTC. Its protein product is CASGGGNSYNEQFF.

The J gene is TRBJ2-6, the V gene TRBV5-1, with 9 bases fitting TRBD1. V shed 6 bases and J 3 bases; nucleotides not matched to a gene: 10. The CDR3 sequence is 17 residues long. The germline V gene encodes CDR1 SGHRS and CDR2 YFSETQ. The CDR3 reads CASTVQGALVGANVLTF. CDR3 in DNA: TGCGCCAGCACAGTACAGGGGGCGTTAGTTGGGGCCAACGTCCTGACTTTC.

The rearrangement uses TRBV10-3 and TRBJ2-5; no clear D. The CDR3 has 12 residues. Trimming left V 4 bases short and J 6 bases short, with 9 bases between. Germline CDR1 ENHRY, CDR2 SYGVKD. CDR3 sequence: CAISAFGKTQYF. The CDR3 DNA reads TGTGCCATCAGTGCTTTCGGCAAGACCCAGTACTTC.